A selection of T cell receptor beta chains follows, all from one sample in a study of blood T cell repertoires in COVID-19. Profiling relied on immunoSEQ multiplex PCR, and the TCRdb table lists in-frame clones only, not all of them. This table has around 210,000 clones, 60% to 85% appearing once. Source material: peripheral blood. The receptors derive from a woman in her sixties or seventies with acute or convalescent COVID-19. The CDR3 runs from the conserved cysteine through the conserved F or W. The D gene is left open where the match is weak. Clone size is not always given. Where it is, it says once, few, many or a class for expanded clones.

D: TRBD1
J: TRBJ2-3
V: TRBV7-8
size: NA
DNA: TGTGCCAGTAAATCGGGGCCAGGGGGCTCAGATACGCAGTATTTT
CDR3: CASKSGPGGSDTQYF

D: NA
J: TRBJ2-7
V: TRBV24-1
size: NA
DNA: TGTGCCACCAGTGATGTTCCCGGGGGTAGCGGAGACTACGAGCAGTACTTC
CDR3: CATSDVPGGSGDYEQYF

D: NA
J: TRBJ1-1
V: TRBV28
size: NA
DNA: TGTGCCAGCAGTTTGGACAGCCGTTACACTGAAGCTTTCTTT
CDR3: CASSLDSRYTEAFF

D: TRBD1
J: TRBJ1-4
V: TRBV2
size: NA
DNA: TGTGCCAGCTTGGACAGGGCTAATGAAAAACTGTTTTTT
CDR3: CASLDRANEKLFF

D: TRBD1
J: TRBJ2-2
V: TRBV28
size: NA
DNA: TGTGCCACCGTACAGGGGACCACCGGGGAGCTGTTTTTT
CDR3: CATVQGTTGELFF

D: TRBD1
J: TRBJ2-1
V: TRBV18
size: NA
DNA: TGTGCCAGCTCACCAGACAGGGTCTCCTACAATGAGCAGTTCTTC
CDR3: CASSPDRVSYNEQFF

D: NA
J: TRBJ1-2
V: TRBV9
size: NA
DNA: TGTGCCAGCAGCGTAGGCCAGAGGTCAGGCTACACCTTC
CDR3: CASSVGQRSGYTF

D: TRBD1
J: TRBJ2-7
V: TRBV28
size: NA
DNA: TGTGCCAGCAGTTTAGGTGGGACAGGGCCCTACGAGCAGTACTTC
CDR3: CASSLGGTGPYEQYF

D: NA
J: TRBJ2-6
V: TRBV18
size: NA
DNA: TGTGCCAGCTCACCGTCGGGGTTACCCTCTGGGGCCAACGTCCTGACTTTC
CDR3: CASSPSGLPSGANVLTF

D: NA
J: TRBJ2-7
V: TRBV28
size: NA
DNA: TGTGCCAGCAGTCCTTCAGAGGTACAGTACTTC
CDR3: CASSPSEVQYF

D: NA
J: TRBJ1-2
V: TRBV7-2
size: NA
DNA: TGTGCCAGCAGCTACGGGAGCAGTAACTATGGCTACACCTTC
CDR3: CASSYGSSNYGYTF

D: TRBD2
J: TRBJ2-1
V: TRBV24-1
size: once
DNA: TGTGCCACCAGTGACCCCGGACTAGCCGCCTACAATGAGCAGTTCTTC
CDR3: CATSDPGLAAYNEQFF

D: NA
J: TRBJ2-7
V: TRBV7-9
size: NA
DNA: TGTGCCAGCAGCTTAGGGGCATACCACGAGCAGTACTTC
CDR3: CASSLGAYHEQYF

D: TRBD1
J: TRBJ2-1
V: TRBV12-5
size: NA
DNA: TGTGCTAGTGGACCCGGGACAGGGGGCTACAATGAGCAGTTCTTC
CDR3: CASGPGTGGYNEQFF

D: NA
J: TRBJ2-1
V: TRBV19
size: NA
DNA: TGTGCCAGTAGTATAGAAGGGAGAATAGGTGAGCAGTTCTTC
CDR3: CASSIEGRIGEQFF

D: TRBD1
J: TRBJ2-1
V: TRBV12-3/TRBV12-4
size: NA
DNA: TGTGCCAGCAGTCTTGACAGGGGCGATGAGCAGTTCTTC
CDR3: CASSLDRGDEQFF

D: TRBD1
J: TRBJ1-2
V: TRBV27
size: NA
DNA: TGTGCCAGCAGTGTCCGACAGGGGGCCAGGGTTGGCTACACCTTC
CDR3: CASSVRQGARVGYTF

D: TRBD2
J: TRBJ2-2
V: TRBV3-1/TRBV3-2
size: NA
DNA: TGTGCCAGCAGTCGAACGGGATATAGCGGGGTGACGAACACCGGGGAGCTGTTTTTT
CDR3: CASSRTGYSGVTNTGELFF

D: NA
J: TRBJ2-7
V: TRBV27
size: NA
DNA: TGTGCCAGCAGTTTTTTTACAGGAGCATCGTGCGAGCAGTACTTC
CDR3: CASSFFTGASCEQYF

D: TRBD1
J: TRBJ1-1
V: TRBV5-1
size: NA
DNA: TGCGCCAGCAGCTTGGGAACAGGGGGCACTGAAGCTTTCTTT
CDR3: CASSLGTGGTEAFF

D: NA
J: TRBJ1-3
V: TRBV2
size: NA
DNA: TGTGCCAGCAGTAATTCGGGGTCAGGAAACACCATATATTTT
CDR3: CASSNSGSGNTIYF

D: TRBD2
J: TRBJ2-1
V: TRBV5-4
size: NA
DNA: TGTGCCAGCAGCTTAGGGGCTAGCGGGAGCCTCAATGAGCAGTTCTTC
CDR3: CASSLGASGSLNEQFF

D: TRBD1
J: TRBJ1-5
V: TRBV28
size: NA
DNA: TGTGCCAGCAGTTTCCCGACAGGGGGCGGTCAGCCCCAGCATTTT
CDR3: CASSFPTGGGQPQHF

D: NA
J: TRBJ2-1
V: TRBV18
size: NA
DNA: TGTGCCAGCTCACCAACTGACAATGAGCAGTTCTTC
CDR3: CASSPTDNEQFF

D: NA
J: TRBJ2-5
V: TRBV30
size: NA
DNA: TGTGCCTGGGGGGACTACCAAGAGACCCAGTACTTC
CDR3: CAWGDYQETQYF

D: TRBD2
J: TRBJ2-3
V: TRBV24-1
size: NA
DNA: TGTGCCACCAGTGATCCCGGACTAGCCCCCTACACAGATACGCAGTATTTT
CDR3: CATSDPGLAPYTDTQYF

D: TRBD1
J: TRBJ1-1
V: TRBV19
size: NA
DNA: TGTGCCAGTAGCCTCACAGGGGGCCGGGATGAAGCTTTCTTT
CDR3: CASSLTGGRDEAFF

D: NA
J: TRBJ1-4
V: TRBV3-1/TRBV3-2
size: NA
DNA: TGTGCCAGCAGCCAAGATTCGGAGGGTGGGGAAAAACTGTTTTTT
CDR3: CASSQDSEGGEKLFF

D: NA
J: TRBJ2-7
V: TRBV14
size: NA
DNA: TGTGCCAGCAGCCGCGGGTCTGGGGGGGAGCAGTACTTC
CDR3: CASSRGSGGEQYF

D: TRBD2
J: TRBJ2-3
V: TRBV2
size: NA
DNA: TGTGCCAGCATTGAACTAGCGGGAAGCACAGATACGCAGTATTTT
CDR3: CASIELAGSTDTQYF

D: NA
J: TRBJ1-2
V: TRBV9
size: NA
DNA: TGTGCCAGCAGCGTAGCCCAAGGGGTATACTATGGCTACACCTTC
CDR3: CASSVAQGVYYGYTF

D: NA
J: TRBJ2-5
V: TRBV11-1
size: NA
DNA: TGTGCCAGCAGTCGGACAGAGAAAGAGACCCAGTACTTC
CDR3: CASSRTEKETQYF

D: TRBD1
J: TRBJ2-2
V: TRBV7-3
size: NA
DNA: TGTGCCAGCAGCGGGCGGGCAGGGGGTAGCTCCGGGGAGCTGTTTTTT
CDR3: CASSGRAGGSSGELFF

D: NA
J: TRBJ2-2
V: TRBV2
size: NA
DNA: TGTGCCAGCTCCAGGGTTACGGACACCGGGGAGCTGTTTTTT
CDR3: CASSRVTDTGELFF

D: TRBD1
J: TRBJ2-1
V: TRBV9
size: once
DNA: TGTGCCAGCAGCGTGGGACAGGGGGCCTACAATGAGCAGTTCTTC
CDR3: CASSVGQGAYNEQFF

D: TRBD2
J: TRBJ2-3
V: TRBV6-2/TRBV6-3
size: NA
DNA: TGTGCCAGCAGTGACCCGACTAGCGGGAAGACAGATACGCAGTATTTT
CDR3: CASSDPTSGKTDTQYF

D: TRBD1
J: TRBJ1-4
V: TRBV9
size: few
DNA: TGTGCCAGCAGCGTCGGACAGGGGAATGAAAAACTGTTTTTT
CDR3: CASSVGQGNEKLFF

D: NA
J: TRBJ1-5
V: TRBV6-6
size: NA
DNA: TGTGCCAGCAGTTTCCTCGGGAGTAATCAGCCCCAGCATTTT
CDR3: CASSFLGSNQPQHF

D: NA
J: TRBJ2-1
V: TRBV10-2
size: NA
DNA: TGCGCCAGCAGTGAGTCTAGGTCAGACACCTACAATGAGCAGTTCTTC
CDR3: CASSESRSDTYNEQFF

D: NA
J: TRBJ1-3
V: TRBV11-2
size: NA
DNA: TGTGCCAGCAGCTTAGATCTGGAGAGGGGAAACACCATATATTTT
CDR3: CASSLDLERGNTIYF

D: NA
J: TRBJ1-2
V: TRBV6-6
size: once
DNA: TGTGCCAGCAGTTACGGGACACCAGAAGGCTATGGCTACACCTTC
CDR3: CASSYGTPEGYGYTF

D: NA
J: TRBJ2-6
V: TRBV6-6
size: NA
DNA: TGTGCCAGCAGCCCAACAGAAAACGTCCTGACTTTC
CDR3: CASSPTENVLTF

D: NA
J: TRBJ1-5
V: TRBV1
size: NA
DNA: TGCACCAGCAGCCCGTATGACGGACAGGGGGCTTATCAGCCCCAGCATTTT
CDR3: CTSSPYDGQGAYQPQHF

D: NA
J: TRBJ2-1
V: TRBV27
size: NA
DNA: TGTGCCAGCAGTCCAGTGGTCAGGGGAGCCTACAATGAGCAGTTCTTC
CDR3: CASSPVVRGAYNEQFF